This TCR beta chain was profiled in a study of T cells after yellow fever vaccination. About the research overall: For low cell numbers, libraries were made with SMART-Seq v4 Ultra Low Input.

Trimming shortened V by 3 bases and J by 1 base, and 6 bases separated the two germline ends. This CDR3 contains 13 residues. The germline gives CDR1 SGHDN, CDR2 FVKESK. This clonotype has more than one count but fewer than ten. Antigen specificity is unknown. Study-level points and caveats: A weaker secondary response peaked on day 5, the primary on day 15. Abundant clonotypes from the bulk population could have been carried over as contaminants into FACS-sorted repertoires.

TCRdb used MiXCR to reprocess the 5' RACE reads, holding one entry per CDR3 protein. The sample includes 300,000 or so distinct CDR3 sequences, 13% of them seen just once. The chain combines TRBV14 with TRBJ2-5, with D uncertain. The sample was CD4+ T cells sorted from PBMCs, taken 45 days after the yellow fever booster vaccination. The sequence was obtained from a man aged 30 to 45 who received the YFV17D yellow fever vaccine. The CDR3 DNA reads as TGTGCCAGCAGCCACTTTACCCAAGAGACCCAGTACTTC. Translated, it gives CASSHFTQETQYF.